What follows is one T cell receptor beta chain and its context. Its cognate antigen has yet to be identified. One base away there is no much larger clone; base qualities are not given. Whole blood was collected in K2EDTA tubes by collaborating institutions according to the institutions' own protocols. For TCRbeta analysis, collaborators shipped samples in one of three forms: frozen whole blood, isolated PBMCs, or DNA extracted from either of those sample types. The data were taken from a study of blood T cell repertoires in COVID-19 (TCRdb year 2020). Turning to the overall study: The collaborator samples originated in the United States, Italy and Spain and spanned the acute and convalescent phases of COVID-19. The samples were drawn from two sources: the first 160 participants of the ongoing ImmuneRACE study, and over 1,000 subjects contributed by 6 global collaborators. The sample metadata nearly always contained a de-identified subject ID, COVID-19 status, age in years and sex. The repertoires were made available in a free public database intended to serve as a resource for research on the immune response to SARS-CoV-2. The material from the prospective study consisted of cDNA or gDNA derived from T cells, B-cell-depleted T cells, or PBMCs. The dataset comprised deeply sampled blood TCRbeta repertoires from subjects exposed to, actively infected with, or recovered from COVID-19. Where available, HLA class I and class II types were obtained from metadata supplied by the sample provider rather than from assay-based typing. Overall results and qualifications from the work: Clinical and demographic metadata were provided uncurated, with the amount varying by source and participant.

TCRbeta CDR3 regions were amplified from genomic DNA using the immunoSEQ Assay, a bias-controlled multiplex PCR. The study's processing was this. Within the assay, amplification of reference gene primers was used to estimate how many nucleated cells each sample contained. Sequence reads were collapsed and filtered to measure the absolute abundance of every unique TCRbeta CDR3 rearrangement. Productive Simpson clonality was computed per sample as the square root of Simpson's diversity index over productive rearrangements. TCRdb obtained this table from immuneACCESS and retained in-frame rearrangements with V and J assigned. These tables miss some clones; where compared with another copy, unresolved V genes account for less than half of the shortfall, and the remainder is unexplained. V and J calls and clone size follow that table, whereas D and trimming were derived from the DNA. The sample contains some 270,000 clones, about nine tenths of them found a single time. Approximately 9% of the sample lies in the top ten.

Including the terminal cysteine and phenylalanine, the CDR3 comprises 9 residues. Only the CDR3 DNA is retained, 27 bases long and in frame from the first base. CDR1 DFQATT and CDR2 SNEGSKA were looked up in the germline V gene (reference sequence). This chain is built from TRBV20-1 and TRBJ1-2, with no confident D gene call. The TCR comes from a man between 40 and 49 years old with active or convalescent COVID-19. Sequenced sample: peripheral blood. The DNA sequence follows: TGCAGGGCGGGGTCTGGCTACACCTTC. It translates as CRAGSGYTF.